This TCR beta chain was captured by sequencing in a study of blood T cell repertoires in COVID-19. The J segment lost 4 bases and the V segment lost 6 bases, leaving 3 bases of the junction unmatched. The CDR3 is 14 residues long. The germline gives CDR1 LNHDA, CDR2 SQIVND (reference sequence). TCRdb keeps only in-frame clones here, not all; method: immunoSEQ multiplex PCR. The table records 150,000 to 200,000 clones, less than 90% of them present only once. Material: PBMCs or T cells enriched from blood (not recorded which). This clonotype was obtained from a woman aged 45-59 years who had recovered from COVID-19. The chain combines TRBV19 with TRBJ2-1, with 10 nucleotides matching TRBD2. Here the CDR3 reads CASRPSGGYNEQFF. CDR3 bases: TGTGCCAGTAGACCTAGCGGGGGTTACAATGAGCAGTTCTTC.